This T cell receptor beta chain originates from a study of blood T cell repertoires in COVID-19. Study at large: The origin of the acute and convalescent COVID-19 samples was the United States, Italy and Spain.

This clone has only one observation. In the original processing: Nucleated cell number was recorded as an estimate derived from reference gene primer amplification. The data were produced by immunoSEQ multiplex PCR, yet TCRdb's version contains in-frame clones alone and is incomplete. V, J and clone size derive from that table, while D and trimming were established from the DNA sequence. The sample holds over 45,000 clones, less than 75% seen once. With 4 bases removed from V and 0 bases from J, the gap between germline ends came to 16 bases. CDR3 size: 17 residues. Germline-derived CDR1 and CDR2 are MGHRA and YSYEKL.

The sample was peripheral blood. V usage is TRBV4-1 and J usage is TRBJ2-1, with D hard to call. The receptor comes from a woman aged 50 to 60 with active or convalescent COVID-19. The CDR3 protein is CASSPHKELSSYNEQFF. The CDR3 DNA reads TGCGCCAGCAGCCCCCATAAGGAGTTGAGCTCCTACAATGAGCAGTTCTTC.